The present T cell receptor beta chain was sequenced within a study of T cell responses to AZD1222 COVID-19 vaccine. General study results and limits: Spike-specific TCR breadth rose after two AZD1222 doses, and depth rose as well.

Of note for this clone: Its antigen is not known.

Germline-derived CDR1 and CDR2 are MGHDK and SYGVNS. The junction had 11 bases not matched to a gene; V was cut back by 7 bases and J by 3 bases. The CDR3 is 15 amino acids. TCRdb's table, derived via immunoSEQ multiplex PCR, lists solely in-frame clones and lacks some. The table has roughly 140,000 clones, 75% to 95% seen once; the top ten hold approximately 3%. The clonotype comes from an adult who received the AZD1222 COVID-19 vaccine. The input for sequencing was peripheral blood, taken 28 days after the second AZD1222 dose. The V and J genes are TRBV25-1 and TRBJ1-1; TRBD1 aligns across 7 bases. The CDR3 region has the DNA TGTGCCAGCATCAGTACAGGGGTCGGGGACACTGAAGCTTTCTTT. Translating gives CASISTGVGDTEAFF.